The 22 T cell receptor beta chains below come from one sample, sequenced in a study of response to subunit inactivated influenza vaccine. TCRdb used MiXCR to reprocess the RT-PCR reads, holding one entry per CDR3 protein. The sample contains more than 550,000 distinct CDR3 sequences, roughly 12% of which appear only once. The sequencing used PBMCs from blood, collected on the day of vaccination. The source is a man aged 50 to 59 who received an inactivated influenza vaccine.

This clonotype occurred a few times. V gene TRBV11-2 combines with J gene TRBJ2-2; D is perhaps TRBD2 (5 bases). There are 13 residues in the CDR3. The germline V gene has CDR1 SGHAT and CDR2 FQNNGV. The V end lost 4 bases, the J end lost 7 bases, and 10 bases lay between the germline ends. The CDR3 nucleotides read TGTGCCAGCAGCTCGGACTTGGTCGGGGAGCTGTTTTTT. It yields the protein CASSSDLVGELFF.

This clonotype appeared a few times. The rearrangement joins TRBV29-1 to TRBJ2-7; possibly TRBD2 for D (6 bases). CDR3 length: 13 amino acids. The V gene's germline CDR1 is SQVTM and CDR2 ANQGSEA. Trimming removed 3 bases from V and 3 bases from J, with 12 bases in between. Here the CDR3 DNA reads TGCAGCGTTGACGCGGGACTCGGCTACGAGCAGTACTTC. The encoded protein is CSVDAGLGYEQYF.

The chain has TRBV15 and TRBJ2-5, with D tentatively TRBD1 (6 bases). There are 14 residues in the CDR3. Trimming cost V 2 bases and J 4 bases, with 11 bases left between them. Germline V lookup: CDR1 LNHNV, CDR2 YYDKDF (reference sequence). The CDR3 nucleotides read TGTGCCACCAGCAGACAGGGGATAGGAGAGACCCAGTACTTC. This translates into CATSRQGIGETQYF.

In its sample, this clonotype was seen a few times. The chain is built from TRBV20-1 and TRBJ1-5; a possible D gene is TRBD1 (5 bases). This CDR3 contains 15 residues. Looked up from germline, CDR1 is DFQATT and CDR2 is SNEGSKA (reference sequence). Trimming stripped 2 bases from V and 7 bases from J, with 18 bases between. As DNA, the CDR3 is TGCAGTGCTAGAACCCTGGGACGGTTGAGGCAGCCCCAGCATTTT. The encoded protein is CSARTLGRLRQPQHF.

This clonotype was recorded at least ten times. V usage is TRBV5-1 and J usage is TRBJ2-5; 8 bases are a match to TRBD1. Germline-derived CDR1 and CDR2 are SGHRS and YFSETQ. Trimming cost V 4 bases and J 0 bases; bases outside gene matches: 5. The CDR3 extends over 15 amino acids. The CDR3 sequence is CASSTWGQDQETQYF. The DNA for the CDR3 is TGCGCCAGCAGCACGTGGGGACAGGACCAAGAGACCCAGTACTTC.

This clonotype turned up a few times. The chain has TRBV20-1 and TRBJ1-1, with 7 bases aligning to TRBD1. V dropped 6 bases and J dropped 0; count of bases not matched to a gene: 7. Germline lookup yields CDR1 DFQATT and CDR2 SNEGSKA (reference sequence). The CDR3 is made up of 14 amino acids. CDR3 sequence (DNA): TGCAGTGCCACAGGGGCAGTCATGAACACTGAAGCTTTCTTT. Residues: CSATGAVMNTEAFF.

This clonotype was seen repeatedly, ten times or more. The chain joins TRBV27 to TRBJ2-1; D is perhaps TRBD1 or TRBD2 (6 bases each). Trimming removed 5 bases from V and 7 bases from J, with 24 bases in between. The germline V gene has CDR1 MNHEY and CDR2 SMNVEV (reference sequence). This CDR3 is 17 amino acids long. This CDR3 is CASSPRFGGQSGNEQFF. DNA of the CDR3: TGTGCCAGCAGTCCCCGTTTCGGGGGCCAATCGGGGAATGAGCAGTTCTTC.

This clonotype came up many times. The CDR3 reads CSARGPTGRESLTQYF. The DNA of the CDR3 is TGCAGTGCTAGAGGTCCCACCGGGCGGGAGTCTTTGACGCAGTATTTT. The chain has TRBV20-1 and TRBJ2-3; 7 nucleotides align to TRBD2. This CDR3 region has 16 residues. Per germline, CDR1 DFQATT and CDR2 SNEGSKA (reference sequence). The V and J ends lost 1 base and 9 bases, in that order; junction bases with no gene match: 16.

This clonotype turned up a few times. The V gene is TRBV25-1, the J gene TRBJ2-3; the D is unclear. Germline lookup yields CDR1 MGHDK and CDR2 SYGVNS. V shed 5 bases and J shed 6 bases, with 15 bases lying between them. The CDR3 consists of 14 residues. CDR3 nucleotides: TGTGCCAGCAGTCCGATAGGGTTAGGGGATACGCAGTATTTT. Amino acids: CASSPIGLGDTQYF.

This clonotype appeared once. The chain has TRBV7-8 and TRBJ2-1, with 10 bases fitting TRBD2. Trimming at V came to 0 bases and at J to 15 bases, leaving 11 bases not matched to a gene. Germline V gene data show CDR1 as SGHVS and CDR2 as FQNEAQ. CDR3 length: 15 amino acids. The CDR3 nucleotides read TGTGCCAGCAGCTTAGCTCCTACTAGCGGGACCCGGGGGTTCTTC. Amino acids: CASSLAPTSGTRGFF.

This clonotype was picked up a small number of times. The chain combines TRBV5-6 with TRBJ2-1, with 8 positions matching TRBD1. The CDR3 has 15 residues. The V and J ends lost 4 bases and 3 bases, in that order; junction bases with no gene match: 6. Looked up from germline, CDR1 is SGHDT and CDR2 is YYEEEE. The CDR3, as DNA: TGTGCCAGCAGCACGAGGACAGGGTTCTACAATGAGCAGTTCTTC. Translating it yields CASSTRTGFYNEQFF.

This clonotype was observed once. The chain joins TRBV6-1 to TRBJ2-5, with D unclear. Trimming cost V 2 bases and J 7 bases, with 17 bases left between them. The CDR3 is 15 amino acids. CDR1 is MNHNS, CDR2 SASEGT, per germline. The CDR3 protein is CASSESSRAVGTQYF. The CDR3 DNA reads as TGTGCCAGCAGTGAATCATCTCGGGCCGTAGGGACCCAGTACTTC.

This chain connects TRBV28 to TRBJ2-7, with D tentatively TRBD1 (5 bases). V lost 7 bases and J lost 5, with 18 bases in between. The CDR3 runs to 14 residues. Germline V lookup: CDR1 MDHEN, CDR2 SYDVKM. CDR3 sequence: CASISGGHRNEQYF. In DNA, the CDR3 is TGTGCCAGCATCTCTGGTGGACACCGAAACGAGCAGTACTTC.

The table lists this clonotype with many counts. The V call is TRBV5-1, the J call TRBJ2-7; 7 bases line up with TRBD1. V lost 6 bases and J lost 7; bases outside the gene matches: 13. The length of the CDR3 is 14 residues. The V gene's germline CDR1 is SGHRS and CDR2 YFSETQ. The CDR3 spells CASTETGILREQYF. CDR3 nucleotide sequence: TGCGCCAGCACCGAGACAGGGATCCTTCGGGAGCAGTACTTC.

DNA of the CDR3: TGTGCCAGCAGCTTTCCCCGGGACAGGGTCTCCTACGAGCAGTACTTC. It is translated as CASSFPRDRVSYEQYF. The chain has TRBV5-6 and TRBJ2-7; TRBD1 agrees at 9 bases. CDR3 length: 16 amino acids. Germline V CDR1 and CDR2: SGHDT, YYEEEE. V shed 2 bases and J 0 bases; nucleotides not matched to a gene: 6.

CDR3 in DNA: TGTGCCAGCAGCCCAGGGGGCTTTAAGACTGAAGCTTTCTTT. Encoded protein: CASSPGGFKTEAFF. The V call is TRBV7-9, the J call TRBJ1-1; 8 positions agree with TRBD1. J gave up 5 bases and V 5 bases, and 7 bases lay outside the gene matches. Germline V gene lookup returns CDR1 SEHNR and CDR2 FQNEAQ (reference sequence). The CDR3 has 14 amino acids.

For this clonotype: Possible read error: a much larger clone is one base away. V and J are TRBV12-3 or TRBV12-4 and TRBJ1-2; TRBD1 is a possible D gene (6 bases). The CDR3 length is 14 residues. The CDR3 sequence: CASSPQGFNYGYIF. The CDR3 DNA reads TGTGCCAGCAGTCCACAGGGTTTTAACTATGGCTACATCTTC.

With regard to this clonotype: This may be a read error, as it is one base from a much larger clone. The J gene is TRBJ2-3, the V gene TRBV29-1; D not certain. The germline V gene encodes CDR1 SQVTM and CDR2 ANQGSEA. This CDR3 contains 10 residues. Trimming left V 7 bases short and J 3 bases short, with 5 bases between. The CDR3 loop is CSAKTDTQYF. In DNA form, the CDR3 reads TGCAGCGCCAAGACAGATACGCAGTATTTT.

V is TRBV4-1 and J is TRBJ2-2; perhaps TRBD2 as D (5 bases). The CDR3 loop spans 13 amino acids. Germline V gene data show CDR1 as MGHRA and CDR2 as YSYEKL. The V end lost 4 bases, the J end lost 7 bases, and 10 bases lay between the germline ends. The chain's CDR3 is CASSLPGSGELFF. CDR3 coding DNA: TGCGCCAGCAGCCTCCCGGGGAGCGGGGAGCTGTTTTTT.

This clonotype occurred many times. The DNA of the CDR3 is TGCGCCAGCAGCTTGGTTACAAGGCCCCGGGATGACTATGGCTACACCTTC. This encodes CASSLVTRPRDDYGYTF. The chain employs TRBV5-1 and TRBJ1-2; D gene unclear. The CDR3 contains 17 residues. V was shortened by 0 bases and J by 3 bases, with 18 bases between the two germline ends. In germline, CDR1 is SGHRS, CDR2 YFSETQ.

This clonotype was observed a handful of times. The J gene is TRBJ2-1, the V gene TRBV6-5; no clear D. The CDR3 totals 11 residues. V shed 2 bases and J shed 8 bases, with 4 bases lying between them. Germline V gene sequence: CDR1 MNHEY, CDR2 SVGAGI. The CDR3 bases are TGTGCCAGCAGTTACAGCGATGAGCAGTTCTTC. Translating gives CASSYSDEQFF.

This clonotype was seen more than once but under ten times. This rearrangement joins TRBV25-1 to TRBJ1-6; 7 nucleotides line up with TRBD1. CDR3 length: 15 residues. Trimming took 1 base from V and 8 from J; bases not matched to a gene: 5. Germline V CDR1 and CDR2: MGHDK, SYGVNS. CDR3 loop: CASSEFVQGDSPLHF. The CDR3 DNA is TGTGCCAGCAGTGAATTTGTCCAGGGGGATTCACCCCTCCACTTT.